The clone carrying this T cell receptor beta chain was seen ten or more times. Antigen unknown. The starting material, 2 million PBMCs stored at -80 C, gave rise to the unsorted libraries. These data are taken from a study of neurological immune-mediated disorders. Study-level points and caveats: Multiple sclerosis patients had less TCR clonal expansion than even healthy controls, unlike HTLV-1-associated myelopathy. The repertoires of 18 of 34 multiple sclerosis patients were placed by phylogenetic grouping in a single related-CDR3 cluster, which may be a signature.

The CDR3 runs 15 residues. V was trimmed by 4 bases and J by 4 bases, leaving 17 bases between them. Germline V gives CDR1 SGHRS, CDR2 YFSETQ. cDNA was made by 5'RACE with 10-nucleotide random UMIs. TCRdb called the 5' RACE reads again in MiXCR, with one record for every CDR3 protein. The sample yields around 50,000 distinct CDR3 sequences, under 4.5% seen once. The receptor comes from a young woman with multiple sclerosis. Source material: PBMCs. The chain links TRBV5-1 to TRBJ1-1, with D possibly being TRBD1 (5 bases). Written as DNA, the CDR3 is TGCGCCAGCAGCCCGGGCGGGGGAGTGGGCACTGAAGCTTTCTTT. This gives the protein CASSPGGGVGTEAFF.